One sample yielded the 14 T cell receptor beta chains listed below, sequenced in a study of OX40 agonist ivuxolimab in advanced cancers. Assay used: immunoSEQ multiplex PCR; TCRdb lists only in-frame clones, some missing. The top ten hold approximately 20% of the sample, which has tens of thousands of clones, roughly 80% seen once. The source material was CD4+ or CD8+ T cells sorted from blood, sampled in a trial of the OX40 agonist ivuxolimab. These receptors were collected from an adult with an advanced solid tumor such as melanoma, head and neck, liver or kidney cancer.

The chain carries TRBV5-1 and TRBJ2-1, with TRBD2 matching over 7 bases. Per germline, CDR1 SGHRS and CDR2 YFSETQ. The V segment lost 7 bases and the J segment 8 bases; nucleotides outside the gene matches: 9. CDR3 size: 13 residues. The CDR3 loop is CASSSGEGYEQFF. The CDR3, as DNA: TGCGCCAGCTCCTCCGGGGAGGGGTATGAGCAGTTCTTC.

This clone was counted ten times or more. The gene calls are TRBV14 and TRBJ2-7; unclear D gene. The CDR3 length is 12 residues. CDR1 and CDR2 (germline): SGHDN, FVKESK. V lost 1 base to trimming and J lost 3 bases, with 4 bases between them. CDR3 protein: CASSQVYYEQYF. CDR3 sequence (DNA): TGTGCCAGCAGCCAAGTATACTACGAGCAGTACTTC.

This chain joins TRBV6-6 and TRBJ2-7; D is unclear. Per germline, CDR1 MNHNY and CDR2 SVGAGI (reference sequence). This CDR3 region has 12 residues. Trimming left V 0 bases short and J 6 bases short, with 6 bases between. CDR3 amino acids: CASSYSGIEQYF. In DNA form, the CDR3 reads TGTGCCAGCAGTTACTCGGGCATCGAGCAGTACTTC.

CDR3 coding DNA: TGTGCCAGCAGCTTACCAGGGTTCGAGACCCAGTACTTC. Protein product: CASSLPGFETQYF. The chain has TRBV11-3 and TRBJ2-5; D perhaps matches TRBD1 (5 bases). Trimming removed 2 bases from V and 5 bases from J, with 9 bases in between. This CDR3 has 13 residues. Germline CDR1 reads SGHNT; CDR2 reads YENEEA. Based on the CDR3 plus reference TRBV11-3 and TRBJ2-5, the full variable domain is EAGVVQSPRYKIIEKKQPVAFWCNPISGHNTLYWYLQNLGQGPELLIRYENEEAVDDSQLPKDRFSAERLKGVDSTLKIQPAELGDSAVYLCASSLPGFETQYFGPGTRLLVL.

CDR3 residues: CASMDPESNIQYF. CDR3 in DNA: TGTGCCAGCATGGACCCGGAATCCAACATTCAGTACTTC. The chain joins TRBV2 to TRBJ2-4; D is unresolved. Germline V gene data show CDR1 as SNHLY and CDR2 as FYNNEI. The CDR3 is made up of 13 amino acids. The V end lost 7 bases, the J end lost 7 bases, and 14 bases lay between the germline ends.

The chain combines TRBV27 with TRBJ1-2, with TRBD1 identical over 8 bases. This CDR3 is 14 amino acids long. Germline V lookup: CDR1 MNHEY, CDR2 SMNVEV (reference sequence). J gave up 6 bases and V 4 bases, and 7 bases lay outside the gene matches. The chain's CDR3 is CASSSTDRGHGYTF. CDR3 in DNA: TGTGCCAGCAGTTCCACCGACAGGGGTCATGGCTACACCTTC.

This chain joins TRBV6-6 and TRBJ2-7; D may match TRBD1 or TRBD2 (6 bases each). CDR3 size: 13 residues. Germline CDR1 MNHNY, CDR2 SVGAGI (reference sequence). The V end was cut by 7 bases, the J end by 2 bases, with 12 bases between. The chain's CDR3 is CASNPGGTYEQYF. The CDR3 DNA sequence: TGTGCCAGCAACCCCGGGGGCACCTACGAGCAGTACTTC.

This clone has just one count. The V call is TRBV4-3, the J call TRBJ2-2; D is possibly TRBD1 (5 bases). The CDR3 covers 16 residues. V lost 1 base, J lost 4 bases, and 13 bases lay in between. Germline CDR1 LGHNA, CDR2 YSLEER. Here the CDR3 reads CASSQGRGPGTGELFF. As DNA, the CDR3 is TGCGCCAGCAGCCAAGGAAGGGGCCCCGGCACCGGGGAGCTGTTTTTT.

The chain uses TRBV5-5 and TRBJ2-5; possibly TRBD1 or TRBD2 for D (6 bases each). Per the germline V gene, CDR1 is SGHKS and CDR2 is YYEKEE (reference sequence). The CDR3 length is 16 residues. V gave up 0 bases and J gave up 5 bases, with 17 bases separating them. CDR3: CASSLGTALGGETQYF. Written as DNA, the CDR3 is TGTGCCAGCAGCTTGGGGACAGCTCTCGGAGGGGAGACCCAGTACTTC.

The chain recombines TRBV2 with TRBJ2-5, with D perhaps matching TRBD1 (6 bases). The V gene's germline CDR1 is SNHLY and CDR2 FYNNEI. The V end lost 7 bases, the J end lost 0 bases, and 12 bases lay between the germline ends. There are 14 residues in the CDR3. The CDR3 reads CASNGEGDQETQYF. For the CDR3, the DNA is TGTGCCAGCAATGGTGAGGGGGACCAAGAGACCCAGTACTTC.

The chain employs TRBV7-9 and TRBJ2-1, with a possible D match to TRBD2 (7 bases). The germline CDR1 and CDR2 sequences are SEHNR and FQNEAQ (reference sequence). Trimming removed 7 bases at V and 5 bases at J, with 18 bases between. The CDR3 is 15 residues long. The DNA for the CDR3 is TGTGCCAGCATCAGGGGTAGCGGGCTTCACAATGAGCAGTTCTTC. Translating it yields CASIRGSGLHNEQFF.

The chain employs TRBV9 and TRBJ2-7; a weak D match, TRBD2 (6 bases). Germline CDR1 SGDLS, CDR2 YYNGEE. The length of the CDR3 is 14 residues. The V and J ends lost 4 bases and 0 bases respectively, with 11 bases between them. The CDR3: CASSPQEGSYEQYF. The CDR3 DNA reads TGTGCCAGCAGCCCTCAGGAGGGCTCCTACGAGCAGTACTTC.

The CDR3 bases are TGTGCCAGCAGCCAAGAAGGGGCAGGGAAGGGCTACACCTTC. This translates into CASSQEGAGKGYTF. V gene TRBV4-2 combines with J gene TRBJ1-2, with D possibly being TRBD1 (5 bases). The ends were cut back, 0 bases at V and 8 bases at J, with 13 bases in the middle. This CDR3 has 14 residues. The germline V gene has CDR1 LGHNA and CDR2 YNFKEQ.

The chain links TRBV6-1 to TRBJ2-7, with 13 bases fitting TRBD2. CDR3 size: 14 residues. Looked up from germline, CDR1 is MNHNS and CDR2 is SASEGT. The trim removed 6 bases at V and 5 bases at J, leaving 4 bases unmatched. For the CDR3, the DNA is TGTGCCAGCAGCTGGACTAGCGGGGGCAACGAGCAGTACTTC. This sequence encodes CASSWTSGGNEQYF.